Given below is one T cell receptor beta chain in context. Its antigen remains unidentified. The entry originates in a study of Ad26.COV2.S vaccination and SARS-CoV-2 variants. Produced via immunoSEQ multiplex PCR; TCRdb's table is partial and in-frame only. In the table there are approximately 480,000 clones, roughly 89% of which are singletons. Described treatment: approximately 18 received Ad26.COV2.S at low or high dose, single or two shots; about 5 received placebo; per-sample allocation not given. Sampling was performed 63 days after the first vaccine or placebo injection. Study-wide findings and caveats: Those who received the vaccine showed greater spike-specific TCR breadth than those given placebo.

The CDR3 is 17 amino acids. V lost 0 bases and J lost 5; bases outside the gene matches: 12. Per the germline V gene, CDR1 is SGDLS and CDR2 is YYNGEE. The chain joins TRBV9 to TRBJ2-5, with 8 nucleotides matching TRBD1. The sequence was collected from a person aged 18 to 59 who received the Ad26.COV2.S COVID-19 vaccine or a placebo. Sample: peripheral blood, taken in a trial of Ad26.COV2.S vaccine versus placebo. DNA for the CDR3: TGTGCCAGCAGCGTAGAGGACAGGGTATGGTCGGGGGAGACCCAGTACTTC. Encoded protein: CASSVEDRVWSGETQYF.